This T cell receptor (beta chain) appears in the sequencing data of a study of breast tumors, draining lymph nodes, adjacent tissues. After removal of 2 bases from V and 9 bases from J, the junction contained 13 bases not matched to a gene. CDR3 length: 16 amino acids. Germline CDR1 PRHDT, CDR2 FYEKMQ (reference sequence). This clonotype was counted a single time. A much bigger clone sits one base away, suggesting this may be a read error. Breast cancer patients provided tissue from their axillary draining lymph nodes. Via MiXCR, TCRdb re-called the multiplex PCR reads, giving one row per CDR3 protein. Of 180,000 or so distinct CDR3 sequences listed, around a third are singletons.

The receptor was isolated from a female donor with breast cancer. Some clones in this sample may be carry-over from other donors' samples. Sequencing was carried out using axillary lymph node tissue. The rearrangement joins TRBV13 to TRBJ2-4; 7 positions agree with TRBD1. CDR3 coding DNA: TGTGCCAGCAGCTTACCGGTGACCCCGGGACAGCTCATTCAGTACTTC. This translates into CASSLPVTPGQLIQYF.